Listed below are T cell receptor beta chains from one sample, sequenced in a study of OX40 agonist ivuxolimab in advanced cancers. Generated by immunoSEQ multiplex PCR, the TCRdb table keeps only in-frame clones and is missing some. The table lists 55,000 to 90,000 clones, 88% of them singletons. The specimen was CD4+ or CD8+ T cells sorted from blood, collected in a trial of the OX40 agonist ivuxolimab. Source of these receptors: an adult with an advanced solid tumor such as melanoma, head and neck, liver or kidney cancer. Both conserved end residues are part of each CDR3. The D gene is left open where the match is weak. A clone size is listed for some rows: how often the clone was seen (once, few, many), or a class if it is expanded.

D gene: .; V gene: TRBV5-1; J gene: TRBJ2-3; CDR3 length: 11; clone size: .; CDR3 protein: CASSAGRKLYF; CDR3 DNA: TGCGCCAGCAGCGCGGGACGGAAGCTCTACTTT
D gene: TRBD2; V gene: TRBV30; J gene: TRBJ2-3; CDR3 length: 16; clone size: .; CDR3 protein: CAWSSGLSASTDTQYF; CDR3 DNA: TGTGCCTGGAGCTCGGGACTATCCGCTAGCACAGATACGCAGTATTTT
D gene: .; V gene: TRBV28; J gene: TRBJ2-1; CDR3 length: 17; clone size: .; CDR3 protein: CASSTKAGAGSYNEQFF; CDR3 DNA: TGTGCCAGCAGTACAAAGGCGGGCGCGGGCTCCTACAATGAGCAGTTCTTC
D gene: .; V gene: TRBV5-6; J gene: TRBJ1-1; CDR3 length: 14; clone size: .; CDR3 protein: CASRTLQGPTEAFF; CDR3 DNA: TGTGCCAGCAGAACGCTTCAGGGACCAACTGAAGCTTTCTTT
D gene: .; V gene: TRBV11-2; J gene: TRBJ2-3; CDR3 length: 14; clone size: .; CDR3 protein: CASSLGPGGDTQYF; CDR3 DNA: TGTGCCAGCAGCTTAGGCCCGGGTGGAGATACGCAGTATTTT
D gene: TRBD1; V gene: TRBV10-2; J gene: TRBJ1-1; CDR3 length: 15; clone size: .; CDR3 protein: CASSEEGQENTEAFF; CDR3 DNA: TGCGCCAGCAGTGAGGAAGGACAGGAGAACACTGAAGCTTTCTTT
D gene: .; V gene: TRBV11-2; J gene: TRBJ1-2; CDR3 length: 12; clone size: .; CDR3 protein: CASSIGQSGYTF; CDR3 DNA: TGTGCCAGCAGCATTGGACAATCCGGCTACACCTTC
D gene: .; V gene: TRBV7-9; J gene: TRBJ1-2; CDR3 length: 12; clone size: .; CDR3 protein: CASSNQGGGYTF; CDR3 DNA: TGTGCCAGCAGCAATCAGGGAGGTGGCTACACCTTC
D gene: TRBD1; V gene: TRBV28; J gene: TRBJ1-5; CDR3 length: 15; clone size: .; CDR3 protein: CASSLTGGRNQPQHF; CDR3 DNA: TGTGCCAGCAGTCTTACAGGGGGGCGCAATCAGCCCCAGCATTTT
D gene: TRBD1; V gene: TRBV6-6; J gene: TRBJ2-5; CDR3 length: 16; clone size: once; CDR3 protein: CASSYVTGTGQETQYF; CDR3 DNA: TGTGCCAGCAGTTACGTAACCGGGACAGGGCAAGAGACCCAGTACTTC
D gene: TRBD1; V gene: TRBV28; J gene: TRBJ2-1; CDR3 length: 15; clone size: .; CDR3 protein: CASSTPGTGNNEQFF; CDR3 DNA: TGTGCCAGCAGTACACCCGGGACAGGGAACAATGAGCAGTTCTTC
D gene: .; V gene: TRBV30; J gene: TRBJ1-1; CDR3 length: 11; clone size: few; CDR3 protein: CAWKGYTEAFF; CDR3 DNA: TGTGCCTGGAAGGGTTACACTGAAGCTTTCTTT
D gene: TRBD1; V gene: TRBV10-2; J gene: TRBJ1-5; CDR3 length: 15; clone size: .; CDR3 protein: CASREAGTGGQPQHF; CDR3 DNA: TGCGCCAGCAGGGAGGCTGGGACAGGGGGTCAGCCCCAGCATTTT
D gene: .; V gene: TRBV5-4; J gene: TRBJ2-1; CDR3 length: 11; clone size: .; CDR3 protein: CASSRGNEQFF; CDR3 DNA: TGTGCCAGCAGCCGGGGTAATGAGCAGTTCTTC
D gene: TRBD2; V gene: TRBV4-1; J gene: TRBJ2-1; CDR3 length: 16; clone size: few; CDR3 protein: CASSQTPGTIYNEQFF; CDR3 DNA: TGCGCCAGCAGCCAGACCCCCGGGACTATTTACAATGAGCAGTTCTTC
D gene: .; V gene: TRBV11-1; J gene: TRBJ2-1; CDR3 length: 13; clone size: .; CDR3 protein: CASSTVRAGEQFF; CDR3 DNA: TGTGCCAGCAGCACCGTCAGGGCCGGTGAGCAGTTCTTC
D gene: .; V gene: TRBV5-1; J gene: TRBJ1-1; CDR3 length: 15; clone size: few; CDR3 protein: CASSLGTGTGIEAFF; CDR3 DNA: TGCGCCAGCAGCCTTGGAACCGGGACCGGTATCGAAGCTTTCTTT
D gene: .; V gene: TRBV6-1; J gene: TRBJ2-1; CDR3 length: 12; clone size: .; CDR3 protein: CASSEARDEQFF; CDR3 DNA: TGTGCCAGCAGTGAAGCTCGGGATGAGCAGTTCTTC
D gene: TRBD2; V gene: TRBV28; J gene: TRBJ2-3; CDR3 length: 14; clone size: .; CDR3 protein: CASSGSGTSGTQYF; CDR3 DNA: TGTGCCAGCAGTGGGTCCGGGACTAGTGGTACGCAGTATTTT
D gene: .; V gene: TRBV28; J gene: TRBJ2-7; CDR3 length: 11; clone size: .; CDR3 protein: CASLGPLEQYF; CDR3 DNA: TGTGCCTCCCTGGGTCCCCTCGAGCAGTACTTC
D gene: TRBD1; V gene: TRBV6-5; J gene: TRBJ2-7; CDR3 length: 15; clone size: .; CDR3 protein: CASRFGTGYPYEQYF; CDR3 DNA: TGTGCCAGCAGATTCGGGACAGGGTATCCCTACGAGCAGTACTTC
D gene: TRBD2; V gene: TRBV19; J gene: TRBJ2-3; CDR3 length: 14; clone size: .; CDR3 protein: CASSIAGGTDTQYF; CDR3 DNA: TGTGCCAGTAGTATAGCGGGAGGTACAGATACGCAGTATTTT
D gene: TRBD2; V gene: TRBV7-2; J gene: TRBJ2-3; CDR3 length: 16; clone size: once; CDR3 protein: CASSLTSGSGRDTQYF; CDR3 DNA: TGTGCCAGCAGCCTTACGTCTGGCAGCGGGAGGGATACGCAGTATTTT
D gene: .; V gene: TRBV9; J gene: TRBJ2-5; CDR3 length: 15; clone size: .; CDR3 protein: CASSAVAEAGETQYF; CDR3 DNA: TGTGCCAGCAGCGCTGTAGCGGAGGCTGGAGAGACCCAGTACTTC
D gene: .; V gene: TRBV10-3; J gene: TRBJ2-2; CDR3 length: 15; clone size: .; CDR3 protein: CAIRATDLNTGELFF; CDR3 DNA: TGTGCCATCAGAGCGACCGATCTAAACACCGGGGAGCTGTTTTTT
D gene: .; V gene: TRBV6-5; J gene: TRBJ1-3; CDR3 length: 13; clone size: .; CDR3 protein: CASSTFSGNTIYF; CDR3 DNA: TGTGCCAGCAGTACCTTCTCTGGAAACACCATATATTTT
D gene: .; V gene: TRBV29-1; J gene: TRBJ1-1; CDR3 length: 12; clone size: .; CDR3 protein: CSVEYGQTEAFF; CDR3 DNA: TGCAGCGTTGAATACGGGCAAACTGAAGCTTTCTTT
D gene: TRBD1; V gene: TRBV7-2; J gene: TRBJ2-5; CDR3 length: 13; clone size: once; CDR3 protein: CASSLGRGQEQYF; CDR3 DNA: TGTGCCAGCAGCTTAGGCAGGGGGCAAGAGCAGTACTTC
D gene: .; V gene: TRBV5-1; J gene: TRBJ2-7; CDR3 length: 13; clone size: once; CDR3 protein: CASSFQVNYEQYF; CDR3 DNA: TGCGCCAGCAGCTTTCAAGTAAACTACGAGCAGTACTTC
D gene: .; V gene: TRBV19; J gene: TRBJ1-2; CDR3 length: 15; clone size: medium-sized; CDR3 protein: CASSDGTVAYYGYTF; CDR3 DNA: TGTGCCAGTAGTGATGGGACCGTGGCCTACTATGGCTACACCTTC
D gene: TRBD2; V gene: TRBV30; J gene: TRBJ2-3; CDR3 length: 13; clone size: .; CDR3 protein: CAWRLAGTDTQYF; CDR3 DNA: TGTGCCTGGAGACTAGCGGGTACAGATACGCAGTATTTT
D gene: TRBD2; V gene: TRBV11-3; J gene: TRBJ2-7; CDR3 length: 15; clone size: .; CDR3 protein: CASSLSGRASHEQYF; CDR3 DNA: TGTGCCAGCAGCTTAAGCGGGAGGGCCTCCCACGAGCAGTACTTC
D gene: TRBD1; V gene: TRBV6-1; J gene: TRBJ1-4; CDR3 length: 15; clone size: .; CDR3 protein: CASNTGGATNEKLFF; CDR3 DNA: TGTGCCAGCAATACAGGGGGAGCAACTAATGAAAAACTGTTTTTT
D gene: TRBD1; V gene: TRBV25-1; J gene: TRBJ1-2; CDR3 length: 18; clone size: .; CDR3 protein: CASSNEGTGGSINYGYAF; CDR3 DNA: TGTGCCAGCAGTAACGAGGGGACAGGGGGCAGTATCAACTATGGCTACGCCTTC
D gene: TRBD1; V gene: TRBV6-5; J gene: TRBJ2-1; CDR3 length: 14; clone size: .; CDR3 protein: CASSYSGQGDEQFF; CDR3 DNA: TGTGCCAGCAGTTACTCCGGACAGGGAGACGAGCAGTTCTTC
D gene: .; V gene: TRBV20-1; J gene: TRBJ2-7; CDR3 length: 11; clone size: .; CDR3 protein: CSARPPYEQYF; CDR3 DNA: TGCAGTGCTAGACCACCTTACGAGCAGTACTTC
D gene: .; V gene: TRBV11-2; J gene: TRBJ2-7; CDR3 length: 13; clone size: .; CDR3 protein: CASSSQYGGEQYF; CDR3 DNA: TGTGCCAGCAGCTCGCAGTATGGGGGTGAGCAGTACTTC
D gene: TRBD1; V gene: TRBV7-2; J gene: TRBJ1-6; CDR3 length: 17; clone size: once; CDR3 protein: CASSLARTGRVGAPLHF; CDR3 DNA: TGTGCCAGCAGCTTAGCCCGGACAGGGAGGGTCGGGGCACCCCTCCACTTT
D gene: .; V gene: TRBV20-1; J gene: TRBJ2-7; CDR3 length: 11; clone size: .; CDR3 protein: CSARTTYEQYF; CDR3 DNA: TGCAGTGCTAGAACTACCTACGAGCAGTACTTC
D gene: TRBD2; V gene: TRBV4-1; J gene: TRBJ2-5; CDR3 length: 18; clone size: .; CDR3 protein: CASSQDIFLAGGQETQYF; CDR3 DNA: TGCGCCAGCAGCCAAGATATATTTCTAGCGGGAGGGCAAGAGACCCAGTACTTC
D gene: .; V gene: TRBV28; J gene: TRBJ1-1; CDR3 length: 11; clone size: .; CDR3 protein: CASSTNTEAFF; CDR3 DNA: TGTGCCAGCAGTACGAACACTGAAGCTTTCTTT
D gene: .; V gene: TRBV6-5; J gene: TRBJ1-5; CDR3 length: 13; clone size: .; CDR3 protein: CASRESSNQPQHF; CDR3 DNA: TGTGCCAGCAGAGAGTCTAGCAATCAGCCCCAGCATTTT
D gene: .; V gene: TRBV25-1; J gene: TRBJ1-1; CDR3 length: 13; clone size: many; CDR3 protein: CASSERVDTEAFF; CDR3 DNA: TGTGCCAGCAGTGAGAGGGTTGACACTGAAGCTTTCTTT
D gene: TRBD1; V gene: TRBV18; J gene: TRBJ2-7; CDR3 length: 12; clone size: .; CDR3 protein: CASSADRAEQYF; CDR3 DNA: TGTGCCAGCTCAGCGGACAGGGCCGAGCAGTACTTC
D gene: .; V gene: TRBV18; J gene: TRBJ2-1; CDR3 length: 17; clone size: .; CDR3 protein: CASSRSQGAATPNEQFF; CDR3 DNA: TGTGCCAGCTCACGTTCCCAGGGTGCTGCTACTCCCAATGAGCAGTTCTTC
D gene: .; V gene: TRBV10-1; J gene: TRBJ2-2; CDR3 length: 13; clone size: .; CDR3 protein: CASSESVSGELFF; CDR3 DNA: TGCGCCAGCAGTGAGTCGGTGAGCGGGGAGCTGTTTTTT
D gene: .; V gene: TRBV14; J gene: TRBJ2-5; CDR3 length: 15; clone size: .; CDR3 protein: CASSLHAVFQETQYF; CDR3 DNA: TGTGCCAGCAGCCTGCACGCAGTATTCCAAGAGACCCAGTACTTC
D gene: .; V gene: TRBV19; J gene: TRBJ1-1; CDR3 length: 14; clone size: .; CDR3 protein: CASSPRAGNTEAFF; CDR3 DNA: TGTGCCAGTAGCCCAAGGGCCGGGAACACTGAAGCTTTCTTT
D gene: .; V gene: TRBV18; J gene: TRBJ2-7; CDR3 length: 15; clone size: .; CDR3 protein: CASSPPGPYSYEQYF; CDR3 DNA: TGTGCCAGCTCACCACCGGGTCCGTACTCCTACGAGCAGTACTTC
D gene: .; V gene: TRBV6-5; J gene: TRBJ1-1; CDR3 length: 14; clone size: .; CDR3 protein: CASSPRGGRSEAFF; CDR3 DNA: TGTGCCAGCAGTCCACGGGGAGGGAGAAGTGAAGCTTTCTTT
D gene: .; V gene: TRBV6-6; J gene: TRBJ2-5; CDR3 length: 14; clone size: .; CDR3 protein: CASRPAPSEETQYF; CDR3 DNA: TGTGCCAGCAGACCGGCCCCATCCGAGGAGACCCAGTACTTC
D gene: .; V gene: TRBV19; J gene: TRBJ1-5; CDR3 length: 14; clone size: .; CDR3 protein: CASSGQWSNQPQHF; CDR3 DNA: TGTGCCAGTAGCGGGCAATGGAGCAATCAGCCCCAGCATTTT
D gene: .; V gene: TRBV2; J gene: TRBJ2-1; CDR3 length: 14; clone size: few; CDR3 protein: CASKGISSYNEQFF; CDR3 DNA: TGTGCCAGCAAAGGAATCAGCTCCTACAATGAGCAGTTCTTC
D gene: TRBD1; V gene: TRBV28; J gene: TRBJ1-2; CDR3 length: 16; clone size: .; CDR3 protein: CASSSPSDRAYYGYTF; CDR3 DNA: TGTGCCAGCAGTTCCCCCTCGGACAGGGCGTACTATGGCTACACCTTC
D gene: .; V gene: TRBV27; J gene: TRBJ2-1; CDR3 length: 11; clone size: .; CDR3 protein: CASSFREEQFF; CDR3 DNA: TGTGCCAGCAGTTTTAGGGAAGAGCAGTTCTTC